These 13 T cell receptor beta chains were sequenced from one sample in a study of blood T cell repertoires in COVID-19 (dated by TCRdb to the early 2020s). Libraries were made using the immunoSEQ multiplex PCR assay. Here the immuneACCESS table is served through TCRdb, limited to in-frame sequences with V and J called. Missing clones are a known gap in these copies; in checked studies unresolved V genes cover under half, and the rest lacks a known reason. The sample records fewer than 250,000 clones, 87% of which are singletons. Jointly, the top ten make up about a tenth of the sample. Sequences were obtained from PBMCs or T cells enriched from blood (not recorded which). The receptors originated from a man aged 25-45 years who had recovered from COVID-19.

The rearrangement links TRBV10-3 to TRBJ1-6, with D unclear. CDR1 is ENHRY, CDR2 SYGVKD, per germline. This CDR3 spans 13 amino acids. Trimming cost V 0 bases and J 9 bases, with 6 bases left between them. CDR3 region: CAISESGVSPLHF. The CDR3 DNA reads TGTGCCATCAGTGAGTCGGGAGTTTCACCCCTCCACTTT.

The gene calls are TRBV7-9 and TRBJ1-6, with 8 bases matching TRBD1. V shed 5 bases, J shed 10 bases, and the junction held 22 bases outside the gene matches. Per the germline V gene, CDR1 is SEHNR and CDR2 is FQNEAQ (reference sequence). The length of the CDR3 is 19 residues. The CDR3 sequence: CASSPTLDRGEGIRSPLHF. In DNA, the CDR3 is TGTGCCAGCAGCCCCACTTTAGACAGGGGAGAAGGAATACGCTCACCCCTCCACTTT.

The CDR3: CSASPEGYF. Written as DNA, the CDR3 is TGCAGTGCTTCCCCCGAGGGGTACTTC. The gene calls are TRBV20-1 and TRBJ2-7; a possible D gene is TRBD2 (5 bases). The V end was cut by 5 bases, the J end by 12 bases, with 11 bases between. Germline values: CDR1 DFQATT, CDR2 SNEGSKA (reference sequence). The CDR3 runs 9 residues.

V and J are TRBV11-2 and TRBJ1-2, with a tentative D call TRBD1 (6 bases). The CDR3 is 14 residues long. Germline lookup yields CDR1 SGHAT and CDR2 FQNNGV. V lost 5 bases and J lost 3, with 13 bases in between. The CDR3 nucleotides are TGTGCCAGCAGCCGCAAATCAGGGGACTATGGCTACACCTTC. Translation gives CASSRKSGDYGYTF.

The chain combines TRBV5-6 with TRBJ1-2; D gene unclear. Per the germline V gene, CDR1 is SGHDT and CDR2 is YYEEEE. The CDR3 has 15 residues. V lost 1 base, J lost 0 bases, and 10 bases lay in between. The CDR3 sequence is CASSLLQVSNYGYTF. The CDR3 bases are TGTGCCAGCAGCTTGCTGCAGGTTTCTAACTATGGCTACACCTTC.

This CDR3 is CASSQYLQPPRVETQYF. The CDR3 nucleotides read TGCGCCAGCAGTCAGTATCTTCAGCCGCCTCGGGTAGAGACCCAGTACTTC. The genes are TRBV23-1 and TRBJ2-5, with unresolved D. TRBV23-1 is flagged as an ORF with uncertain function. The V gene lost 3 bases and the J gene lost 4 bases, with 21 bases spanning the gap. This CDR3 is 17 amino acids long.

The chain links TRBV11-2 to TRBJ2-5, with D maybe TRBD2 (7 bases). The CDR3 extends over 15 amino acids. Trimming cost V 2 bases and J 4 bases, with 14 bases left between them. Germline V gene data show CDR1 as SGHAT and CDR2 as FQNNGV. CDR3 in DNA: TGTGCCAGCAGCTTATGGGAGGGGGGATTAGAGACCCAGTACTTC. It is translated as CASSLWEGGLETQYF.

V is TRBV18 and J is TRBJ1-1; 7 bases align to TRBD1. Germline CDR1 reads KGHSH; CDR2 reads LQKENI. The CDR3 loop spans 13 amino acids. J lost 5 bases, V lost 4 bases, and 4 bases had no gene match. This CDR3 reads CASSLTGETEAFF. CDR3 bases: TGTGCCAGCTCACTCACAGGGGAAACTGAAGCTTTCTTT.

The CDR3 loop is CASSTVSGANVLTF. As DNA, the CDR3 is TGTGCCAGCAGTACAGTTTCTGGGGCCAACGTCCTGACTTTC. The V gene is TRBV6-5, the J gene TRBJ2-6; D is undetermined. The ends were cut back, 5 bases at V and 1 base at J, with 6 bases in the middle. In germline, CDR1 is MNHEY, CDR2 SVGAGI. The CDR3 length is 14 residues.

The gene calls are TRBV2 and TRBJ1-5; TRBD1 might be the D (5 bases). V dropped 0 bases and J dropped 4 bases, with 10 bases sitting between them. The CDR3 loop spans 15 amino acids. CDR1 and CDR2 (germline): SNHLY, FYNNEI. CDR3 protein: CASSEATGENQPQHF. DNA for the CDR3: TGTGCCAGCAGTGAAGCTACGGGGGAGAATCAGCCCCAGCATTTT.

The V call is TRBV30, the J call TRBJ2-5; no firm D call. The germline gives CDR1 GTSNPN, CDR2 SVGIG (reference sequence). This CDR3 contains 12 residues. Deletions cut 3 bases from V and 5 bases from J, with 10 bases between. The chain's CDR3 is CAWRSGSETQYF. CDR3 DNA sequence: TGTGCCTGGAGGTCAGGTTCTGAGACCCAGTACTTC.

Here the CDR3 DNA reads TGTGCCAGCAGTTGGGGGACAGGGGGCACCTATTATGGCTACACCTTC. It is translated as CASSWGTGGTYYGYTF. This rearrangement joins TRBV27 to TRBJ1-2, with 12 bases aligning to TRBD1. Germline V gene sequence: CDR1 MNHEY, CDR2 SMNVEV (reference sequence). Germline trimming cut 4 bases from V and 5 bases from J; bases unmatched to any gene: 8. The CDR3 totals 16 residues.

The rearrangement links TRBV27 to TRBJ2-7, with 9 positions matching TRBD2. V shed 4 bases and J 5 bases; nucleotides not matched to a gene: 6. This CDR3 spans 14 amino acids. The germline CDR1 and CDR2 sequences are MNHEY and SMNVEV (reference sequence). This CDR3 is CASSYASGNNEQYF. CDR3 DNA: TGTGCCAGCAGTTATGCTAGCGGGAACAACGAGCAGTACTTC.